The 6 T cell receptor beta chains given below trace back to one sample, sequenced in a study of CD8 T cells in ankylosing spondylitis. Via MiXCR, TCRdb re-called the 5' RACE reads, giving one row per CDR3 protein. This sample has approximately 260,000 distinct CDR3 sequences; 7.5% to 9% occur once, and the top ten carry almost 7%. The sample comprised blood, either unsorted or a sorted T cell fraction (not recorded which). These TCRs come from a male donor with ankylosing spondylitis or in good health (not recorded which).

This clonotype was recorded many times. This chain connects TRBV5-1 to TRBJ2-1; 11 positions agree with TRBD1. CDR1 and CDR2 (germline): SGHRS, YFSETQ. CDR3 size: 16 residues. J gave up 5 bases and V 5 bases, and 9 bases lay outside the gene matches. The CDR3 region has the DNA TGCGCCAGCAGAAAGGACAGGGGGCGCGAGAACAATGAGCAGTTCTTC. Protein product: CASRKDRGRENNEQFF.

The V and J genes are TRBV5-6 and TRBJ1-1, with a weak D call TRBD1 (5 bases). V dropped 0 bases and J dropped 8 bases, with 11 bases sitting between them. Germline V CDR1 and CDR2: SGHDT, YYEEEE. There are 13 residues in the CDR3. In DNA form, the CDR3 reads TGTGCCAGCAGCTTGGCCGAGGGACTAGAAGCTTTCTTT. Protein: CASSLAEGLEAFF.

V and J are TRBV27 and TRBJ1-5; 7 nucleotides match TRBD1. This CDR3 region has 16 residues. CDR1 and CDR2 from the germline V gene are MNHEY and SMNVEV (reference sequence). V lost 6 bases, J lost 0 bases, and 8 bases stayed unmatched. Here the CDR3 DNA reads TGTGCCAGCAGGCCGGGGACAGCATATAGCAATCAGCCCCAGCATTTT. Translating it yields CASRPGTAYSNQPQHF.

This clonotype was seen at least ten times. The chain combines TRBV7-8 with TRBJ1-5; D is ambiguous. Germline V gene data show CDR1 as SGHVS and CDR2 as FQNEAQ. The V end was cut by 5 bases, the J end by 4 bases, with 12 bases between. The length of the CDR3 is 14 residues. CDR3 residues: CASSGDGKNQPQHF. The CDR3 bases are TGTGCCAGCAGCGGGGATGGGAAGAATCAGCCCCAGCATTTT.

The chain joins TRBV24-1 to TRBJ2-3; unclear D gene. The CDR3 has 16 residues. Germline lookup yields CDR1 KGHDR and CDR2 SFDVKD. The V gene lost 2 bases and the J gene lost 0 bases, with 11 bases spanning the gap. The DNA for the CDR3 is TGTGCCACCAGTGATTCAGCGACAACAAGCACAGATACGCAGTATTTT. It is translated as CATSDSATTSTDTQYF.

This clonotype was recorded many times. The J gene is TRBJ2-6, the V gene TRBV11-2; TRBD1 matches at 7 bases. CDR1 and CDR2 (germline): SGHAT, FQNNGV. The CDR3 is 18 amino acids. Trimming cost V 7 bases and J 0 bases; bases outside gene matches: 12. DNA of the CDR3: TGTGCCAGCACCCTGGACAAGGGGGCCCTCTCTGGGGCCAACGTCCTGACTTTC. Its translation is CASTLDKGALSGANVLTF.